This T cell receptor beta chain was captured in a study of blood T cells in healthy people across ages. Findings and caveats of the study: Older individuals had lower TCR beta diversity per million T cells (the decline was roughly linear).

Together with a sample-barcoded 5' primer, a J-beta primer mix was included in a second PCR lasting roughly 6 to 12 cycles. Individual samples furnished no less than 2.5 million CDR3-containing paired-end reads apiece. TCRdb used MiXCR to reprocess the 5' RACE reads, holding one entry per CDR3 protein. The repertoire includes about 1.5 million distinct CDR3 sequences, approximately 42% of them detected once, and under 5% sits in the top ten. In its sample, this clonotype was seen many times. The target antigen is unknown. Looked up from germline, CDR1 is MNHEY and CDR2 is SMNVEV (reference sequence). The CDR3 spans 14 residues. The trim removed 6 bases at V and 0 bases at J, leaving 0 bases unmatched.

Sequenced input: blood. This receptor was taken from a woman under 30 in good health. The chain joins TRBV27 to TRBJ2-7, with 12 nucleotides matching TRBD2. Here the CDR3 DNA reads TGTGCCAGCAGGACTAGCGGGAGCTCCTACGAGCAGTACTTC. The encoded protein is CASRTSGSSYEQYF.